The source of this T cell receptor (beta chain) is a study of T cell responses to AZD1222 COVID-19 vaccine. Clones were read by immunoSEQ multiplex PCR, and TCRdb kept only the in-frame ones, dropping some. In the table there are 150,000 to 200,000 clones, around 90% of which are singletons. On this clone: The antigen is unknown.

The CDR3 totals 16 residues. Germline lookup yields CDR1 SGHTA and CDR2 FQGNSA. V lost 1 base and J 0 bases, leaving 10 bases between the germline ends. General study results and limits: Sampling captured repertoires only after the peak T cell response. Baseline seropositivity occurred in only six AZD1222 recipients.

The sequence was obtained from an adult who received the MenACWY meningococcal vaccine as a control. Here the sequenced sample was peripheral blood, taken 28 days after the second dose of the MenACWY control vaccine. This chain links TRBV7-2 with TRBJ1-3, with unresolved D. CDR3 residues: CASSLGPSFSGNTIYF. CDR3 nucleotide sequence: TGTGCCAGCAGCTTAGGACCCTCCTTCTCTGGAAACACCATATATTTT.